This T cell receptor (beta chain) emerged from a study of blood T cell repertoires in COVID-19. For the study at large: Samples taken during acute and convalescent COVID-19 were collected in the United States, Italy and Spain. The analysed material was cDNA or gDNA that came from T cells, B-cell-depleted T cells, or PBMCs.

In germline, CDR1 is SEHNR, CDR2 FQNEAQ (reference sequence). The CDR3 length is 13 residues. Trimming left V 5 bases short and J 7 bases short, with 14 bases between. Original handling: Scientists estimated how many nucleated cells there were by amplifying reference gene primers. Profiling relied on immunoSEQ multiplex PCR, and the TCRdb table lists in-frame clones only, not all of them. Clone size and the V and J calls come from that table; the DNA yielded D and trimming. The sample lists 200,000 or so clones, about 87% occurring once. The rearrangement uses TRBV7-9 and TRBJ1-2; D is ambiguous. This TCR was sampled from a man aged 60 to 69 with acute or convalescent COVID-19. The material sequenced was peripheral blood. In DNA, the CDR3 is TGTGCCAGCAGCCTCGACGGATCGGGTGGCTACACCTTC. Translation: CASSLDGSGGYTF. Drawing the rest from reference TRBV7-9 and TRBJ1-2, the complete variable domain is DTGVSQNPRHKITKRGQNVTFRCDPISEHNRLYWYRQTLGQGPEFLTYFQNEAQLEKSRLLSDRFSAERPKGSFSTLEIQRTEQGDSAMYLCASSLDGSGGYTFGSGTRLTVV.